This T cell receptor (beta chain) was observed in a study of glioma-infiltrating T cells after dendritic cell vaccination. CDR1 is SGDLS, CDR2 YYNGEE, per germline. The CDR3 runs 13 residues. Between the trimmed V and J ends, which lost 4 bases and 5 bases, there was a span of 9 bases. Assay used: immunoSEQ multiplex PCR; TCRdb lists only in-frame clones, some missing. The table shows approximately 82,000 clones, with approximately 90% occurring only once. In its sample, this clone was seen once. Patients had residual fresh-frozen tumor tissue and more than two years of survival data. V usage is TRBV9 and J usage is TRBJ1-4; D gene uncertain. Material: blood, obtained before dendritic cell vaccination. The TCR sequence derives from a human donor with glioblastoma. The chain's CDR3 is CASSIGPNEKLFF. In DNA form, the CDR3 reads TGTGCCAGCAGCATAGGGCCAAATGAAAAACTGTTTTTT. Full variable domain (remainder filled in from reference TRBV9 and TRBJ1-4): DSGVTQTPKHLITATGQRVTLRCSPRSGDLSVYWYQQSLDQGLQFLIQYYNGEERAKGNILERFSAQQFPDLHSELNLSSLELGDSALYFCASSIGPNEKLFFGSGTQLSVL.